Each of the 2 T cell receptor beta chains below was sequenced from the same sample in a study of blood T cell repertoires in COVID-19. The data were produced by immunoSEQ multiplex PCR, yet TCRdb's version contains in-frame clones alone and is incomplete. The sample has about 190,000 clones, around 78% seen once. The sample comprised peripheral blood. Source of these receptors: a woman aged 80 or over with active or convalescent COVID-19.

The J gene is TRBJ2-2, the V gene TRBV7-3, with D possibly matching TRBD2 (5 bases). Germline V CDR1 and CDR2: SGHTA, FQGTGA. The V gene lost 1 base and the J gene lost 5 bases, with 11 bases spanning the gap. This CDR3 region has 15 residues. CDR3 DNA: TGTGCCAGCAGCTTAATGTCAGGCGGGACCGGGGAGCTGTTTTTT. Protein sequence: CASSLMSGGTGELFF.

The chain combines TRBV12-3 or TRBV12-4 with TRBJ2-2; D gene ambiguous. The CDR3 covers 13 residues. Trimming shortened V by 1 base and J by 6 bases, and 6 bases separated the two germline ends. The CDR3 DNA reads TGTGCCAGCAGTTTAGTACACCCCGGGGAGCTGTTTTTT. This translates into CASSLVHPGELFF.